This T cell receptor beta chain was identified during a study of preoperative IRX-2 immunotherapy in early breast cancer. The CDR3 runs to 13 residues. In germline, CDR1 is MDHEN, CDR2 SYDVKM. V was cut by 6 bases and J by 2 bases, with 7 bases left in between. Treatment here: preoperative locoregional IRX-2 cytokine immunotherapy. Patients received preoperative, locoregional IRX-2 cytokine immunotherapy in a phase Ib study. Generated by immunoSEQ multiplex PCR, the TCRdb table keeps only in-frame clones and is missing some. Of roughly 99,000 clones detected, just over 85% appear once; the ten largest clones hold approximately 2%.

The source was tumor tissue, collected after IRX-2 immunotherapy. The genes are TRBV28 and TRBJ2-2; tentative D call: TRBD1 (5 bases). This receptor was obtained from a human donor with breast cancer. The CDR3 DNA follows: TGTGCCAGCAGAACAGGAAACACCGGGGAGCTGTTTTTT. This encodes CASRTGNTGELFF. The full variable domain, completed using reference TRBV28 and TRBJ2-2, is DVKVTQSSRYLVKRTGEKVFLECVQDMDHENMFWYRQDPGLGLRLIYFSYDVKMKEKGDIPEGYSVSREKKERFSLILESASTNQTSMYLCASRTGNTGELFFGEGSRLTVL.